These T cell receptor beta chains were read from a single sample in a study of blood T cell repertoires in COVID-19. TCRdb's table, derived via immunoSEQ multiplex PCR, lists solely in-frame clones and lacks some. The table includes 300,000 or so clones, approximately 90% detected once. The sequenced sample consisted of PBMCs or T cells enriched from blood (not recorded which). These receptors came from a woman younger than 30 who had recovered from COVID-19. CDR3s include the opening cysteine and the closing phenylalanine or tryptophan. Each record gives: V gene, J gene, D gene, clone size, CDR3 DNA, CDR3 protein. The D gene is left open where the match is weak. Some rows mark clone size as missing; the rest say once, few, many or name a class of expanded clone.

v_gene: TRBV6-1
j_gene: TRBJ1-4
d_gene: TRBD1
abundance: .
CDR3nt: TGTGCCAGCAGTGAAGCCAGGGGGAATGAAAAACTGTTTTTT
CDR3aa: CASSEARGNEKLFF

v_gene: TRBV6-2/TRBV6-3
j_gene: TRBJ2-5
d_gene: .
abundance: once
CDR3nt: TGTGCCAGCAGTTACGGGCTAGCGCTCAGACGCCAAGAGACCCAGTACTTC
CDR3aa: CASSYGLALRRQETQYF

v_gene: TRBV28
j_gene: TRBJ1-2
d_gene: .
abundance: .
CDR3nt: TGTGCCAGCAACCCTCGGCGCGGTGGCTACACCTTC
CDR3aa: CASNPRRGGYTF

v_gene: TRBV15
j_gene: TRBJ1-2
d_gene: .
abundance: .
CDR3nt: TGTGCCACCAGCCCCGAATCAGACTATGGCTACACCTTC
CDR3aa: CATSPESDYGYTF

v_gene: TRBV14
j_gene: TRBJ2-1
d_gene: .
abundance: few
CDR3nt: TGTGCCAGCAGCCCCCTTGAGGGAGGGGGGTCCTACAATGAGCAGTTCTTC
CDR3aa: CASSPLEGGGSYNEQFF

v_gene: TRBV11-2
j_gene: TRBJ1-3
d_gene: .
abundance: .
CDR3nt: TGTGCCAGCAGCTTAGTCGGGCGGGCCGGGGACACCATATATTTT
CDR3aa: CASSLVGRAGDTIYF

v_gene: TRBV5-4
j_gene: TRBJ1-2
d_gene: .
abundance: .
CDR3nt: TGTGCCAGCAGCTCAGAGGGGGGGGCAGGTGGCTACACCTTC
CDR3aa: CASSSEGGAGGYTF

v_gene: TRBV11-1
j_gene: TRBJ1-3
d_gene: .
abundance: .
CDR3nt: TGTGCCAGCAGCTTACACGAGGCCCCGGAGAACACCATATATTTT
CDR3aa: CASSLHEAPENTIYF

v_gene: TRBV30
j_gene: TRBJ1-2
d_gene: TRBD1
abundance: .
CDR3nt: TGTGCCTGGTCGACAGGGGAGACTAACTATGGCTACACCTTC
CDR3aa: CAWSTGETNYGYTF

v_gene: TRBV11-1
j_gene: TRBJ2-1
d_gene: .
abundance: .
CDR3nt: TGTGCCAGCAGCTTAGGAGTTTTGGTTCCCTCCAATGAGCAGTTCTTC
CDR3aa: CASSLGVLVPSNEQFF

v_gene: TRBV12-5
j_gene: TRBJ1-1
d_gene: .
abundance: few
CDR3nt: TGTGCTAGTGGTTTCCAATATAGCACTGAAGCTTTCTTT
CDR3aa: CASGFQYSTEAFF

v_gene: TRBV7-2
j_gene: TRBJ2-3
d_gene: TRBD2
abundance: .
CDR3nt: TGTGCCAGCAGCGAGCGACTAGCGGGACTCGCAGATACGCAGTATTTT
CDR3aa: CASSERLAGLADTQYF

v_gene: TRBV6-5
j_gene: TRBJ2-3
d_gene: .
abundance: .
CDR3nt: TGTGCCGGGGAGCGCAGCACAGATACGCAGTATTTT
CDR3aa: CAGERSTDTQYF

v_gene: TRBV9
j_gene: TRBJ2-1
d_gene: TRBD2
abundance: once
CDR3nt: TGTGCCAGCAGCGTAGGGTCGGGGGGGCCGCGTGAGCAGTTCTTC
CDR3aa: CASSVGSGGPREQFF

v_gene: TRBV6-1
j_gene: TRBJ2-5
d_gene: TRBD2
abundance: .
CDR3nt: TGTGCCAGCAGTGACAGCGGGAGGAGAGAGACCCAGTACTTC
CDR3aa: CASSDSGRRETQYF

v_gene: TRBV27
j_gene: TRBJ1-2
d_gene: .
abundance: .
CDR3nt: TGTGCCAGCAGTCCCCAGGGCTGGGACTATGGCTACACCTTC
CDR3aa: CASSPQGWDYGYTF

v_gene: TRBV5-1
j_gene: TRBJ2-5
d_gene: TRBD2
abundance: few
CDR3nt: TGCGCCAGCAGCCCGACTAGCGGACAAGAGACCCAGTACTTC
CDR3aa: CASSPTSGQETQYF

v_gene: TRBV7-3
j_gene: TRBJ2-1
d_gene: .
abundance: .
CDR3nt: TGTGCCAGCAGCCCCACGGGGGGCTACTACAATGAGCAGTTCTTC
CDR3aa: CASSPTGGYYNEQFF

v_gene: TRBV6-5
j_gene: TRBJ2-2
d_gene: TRBD1
abundance: few
CDR3nt: TGTGCCAGCAGCCGACAGGGGGCAATGGCGGGGGAGCTGTTTTTT
CDR3aa: CASSRQGAMAGELFF

v_gene: TRBV7-2
j_gene: TRBJ1-4
d_gene: .
abundance: .
CDR3nt: TGTGCCAGCAGCCCCCGGGGAGGCCCTAATGAAAAACTGTTTTTT
CDR3aa: CASSPRGGPNEKLFF

v_gene: TRBV18
j_gene: TRBJ1-2
d_gene: TRBD1
abundance: .
CDR3nt: TGTGCCAGCTCACCCGGACAGGGTGGGGAAGGCTACACCTTC
CDR3aa: CASSPGQGGEGYTF

v_gene: TRBV30
j_gene: TRBJ1-1
d_gene: TRBD1
abundance: .
CDR3nt: TGTGCCTGGAGTGGGGGGACAGCGGCTTTCTTT
CDR3aa: CAWSGGTAAFF

v_gene: TRBV2
j_gene: TRBJ2-5
d_gene: .
abundance: .
CDR3nt: TGTGCCAGCAGTGAACACAACCAAGAGACCCAGTACTTC
CDR3aa: CASSEHNQETQYF

v_gene: TRBV7-8
j_gene: TRBJ1-2
d_gene: .
abundance: .
CDR3nt: TGTGCCAGCAGCGGTTTAGACAGGAACCCTAATGGCTACACCTTC
CDR3aa: CASSGLDRNPNGYTF

v_gene: TRBV6-6
j_gene: TRBJ2-7
d_gene: TRBD1
abundance: .
CDR3nt: TGTGCCAGCAGTACGGGACAGGGCGATTACGAGCAGTACTTC
CDR3aa: CASSTGQGDYEQYF

v_gene: TRBV3-1/TRBV3-2
j_gene: TRBJ1-2
d_gene: .
abundance: .
CDR3nt: TGTGCCAGCAGCCAAGATCGGGCTAACTATGGCTACACCTTC
CDR3aa: CASSQDRANYGYTF

v_gene: TRBV28
j_gene: TRBJ1-6
d_gene: .
abundance: once
CDR3nt: TGTGCCAGCAGCGATAATTCACCCCTCCACTTT
CDR3aa: CASSDNSPLHF

v_gene: TRBV7-8
j_gene: TRBJ2-5
d_gene: .
abundance: .
CDR3nt: TGTGCCAGCAGCGTTACCGGGACTTCACAAGAGACCCAGTACTTC
CDR3aa: CASSVTGTSQETQYF

v_gene: TRBV27
j_gene: TRBJ1-1
d_gene: .
abundance: .
CDR3nt: TGTGCCAGCAGTTTATCGGGGGGGACTGAAGCTTTCTTT
CDR3aa: CASSLSGGTEAFF

v_gene: TRBV19
j_gene: TRBJ1-2
d_gene: TRBD1
abundance: .
CDR3nt: TGTGCCAGTAGTTTCCGGACAGGTTATGGCTACACCTTC
CDR3aa: CASSFRTGYGYTF

v_gene: TRBV3-1/TRBV3-2
j_gene: TRBJ1-2
d_gene: TRBD1
abundance: .
CDR3nt: TGTGCCAGCAGCCACTCCGAGACAGGGCATGGCTACACCTTC
CDR3aa: CASSHSETGHGYTF

v_gene: TRBV7-3
j_gene: TRBJ2-1
d_gene: TRBD2
abundance: .
CDR3nt: TGTGCCAGCAGCTTAAGCGGGGGGCACAATGAGCAGTTCTTC
CDR3aa: CASSLSGGHNEQFF

v_gene: TRBV5-1
j_gene: TRBJ2-3
d_gene: TRBD2
abundance: .
CDR3nt: TGCGCCAGCAGCTTGGCGAAAGCGGGAGCGAACACAGATACGCAGTATTTT
CDR3aa: CASSLAKAGANTDTQYF

v_gene: TRBV28
j_gene: TRBJ2-7
d_gene: .
abundance: .
CDR3nt: TGTGCCAGCAGTTTCTTGACCAGCCTCTTAGCGGATCCCTACGAGCAGTACTTC
CDR3aa: CASSFLTSLLADPYEQYF

v_gene: TRBV6-5
j_gene: TRBJ1-2
d_gene: TRBD1
abundance: .
CDR3nt: TGTGCCAGCAGTTACTCAACAGGGGGCAACTATGGCTACACCTTC
CDR3aa: CASSYSTGGNYGYTF

v_gene: TRBV10-3
j_gene: TRBJ1-2
d_gene: .
abundance: .
CDR3nt: TGTGCCATCAGTGAGTTAACAGGCGCCTATGGCTACACCTTC
CDR3aa: CAISELTGAYGYTF

v_gene: TRBV15
j_gene: TRBJ1-1
d_gene: .
abundance: .
CDR3nt: TGTGCCACCAGCAGATCGAGGGGGACCGCCAGAAACACTGAAGCTTTCTTT
CDR3aa: CATSRSRGTARNTEAFF

v_gene: TRBV4-2
j_gene: TRBJ1-5
d_gene: TRBD1
abundance: once
CDR3nt: TGTGCCAGCAGCCAGGACTTTCCGAAGGGGGCGAGCAATCAGCCCCAGCATTTT
CDR3aa: CASSQDFPKGASNQPQHF

v_gene: TRBV5-1
j_gene: TRBJ1-2
d_gene: .
abundance: .
CDR3nt: TGCGCCAGCAGCTTGAGCACCCAATCTAACTATGGCTACACCTTC
CDR3aa: CASSLSTQSNYGYTF

v_gene: TRBV30
j_gene: TRBJ1-1
d_gene: TRBD1
abundance: .
CDR3nt: TGTGCCTGGAGTAAAACCCGGACAGGCTGGGGTGAAGCTTTCTTT
CDR3aa: CAWSKTRTGWGEAFF

v_gene: TRBV7-3
j_gene: TRBJ2-1
d_gene: .
abundance: once
CDR3nt: TGTGCCAGCAGCTCCGCCGGGAGCCACAATGAGCAGTTCTTC
CDR3aa: CASSSAGSHNEQFF

v_gene: TRBV7-9
j_gene: TRBJ2-3
d_gene: .
abundance: .
CDR3nt: TGTGCCAGCAGCTGGACTAGCACAGATACGCAGTATTTT
CDR3aa: CASSWTSTDTQYF

v_gene: TRBV4-1
j_gene: TRBJ2-1
d_gene: .
abundance: .
CDR3nt: TGCGCCAGCAGCCAAGAGGGTGTAGGACTAATCAATGAGCAGTTCTTC
CDR3aa: CASSQEGVGLINEQFF

v_gene: TRBV30
j_gene: TRBJ1-1
d_gene: .
abundance: .
CDR3nt: TGTGCCTGGAGGTTTGATTACGGGACACCGAACACTGAAGCTTTCTTT
CDR3aa: CAWRFDYGTPNTEAFF

v_gene: TRBV27
j_gene: TRBJ1-2
d_gene: TRBD1
abundance: .
CDR3nt: TGTGCCAGCGCCGGGACAGGGACTTATGGCTACACCTTC
CDR3aa: CASAGTGTYGYTF

v_gene: TRBV30
j_gene: TRBJ1-1
d_gene: .
abundance: .
CDR3nt: TGTGCCTGGAGTGTAACCGGGGGCACTGAAGCTTTCTTT
CDR3aa: CAWSVTGGTEAFF

v_gene: TRBV5-1
j_gene: TRBJ1-1
d_gene: .
abundance: .
CDR3nt: TGCGCCAGCAGCCCAAGACAGAACACTGAAGCTTTCTTT
CDR3aa: CASSPRQNTEAFF